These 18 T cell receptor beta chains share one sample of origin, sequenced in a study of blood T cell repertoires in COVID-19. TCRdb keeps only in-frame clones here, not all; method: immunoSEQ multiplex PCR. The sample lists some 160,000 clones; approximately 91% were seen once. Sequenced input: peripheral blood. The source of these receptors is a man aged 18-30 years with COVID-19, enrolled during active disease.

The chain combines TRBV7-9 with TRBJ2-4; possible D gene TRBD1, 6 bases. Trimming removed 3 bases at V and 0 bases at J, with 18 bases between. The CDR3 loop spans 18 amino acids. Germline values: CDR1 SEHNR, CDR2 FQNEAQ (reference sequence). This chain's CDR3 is CASSLSLGTLIAKNIQYF. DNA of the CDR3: TGTGCCAGCAGCTTGAGCCTCGGGACACTTATAGCCAAAAACATTCAGTACTTC.

The DNA for the CDR3 is TGTGCCAGCAGCTTCGGTCTAGCGGTCAACTCCTACAATGAGCAGTTCTTC. Translating it yields CASSFGLAVNSYNEQFF. This chain uses TRBV5-6 with TRBJ2-1, with 7 bases that match TRBD2. Germline trimming cut 2 bases from V and 0 bases from J; bases unmatched to any gene: 8. The CDR3 has 17 amino acids. CDR1 is SGHDT, CDR2 YYEEEE, per germline. Variable domain in full (rest from reference TRBV5-6 and TRBJ2-1): DAGVTQSPTHLIKTRGQQVTLRCSPKSGHDTVSWYQQALGQGPQFIFQYYEEEERQRGNFPDRFSGHQFPNYSSELNVNALLLGDSALYLCASSFGLAVNSYNEQFFGPGTRLTVL.

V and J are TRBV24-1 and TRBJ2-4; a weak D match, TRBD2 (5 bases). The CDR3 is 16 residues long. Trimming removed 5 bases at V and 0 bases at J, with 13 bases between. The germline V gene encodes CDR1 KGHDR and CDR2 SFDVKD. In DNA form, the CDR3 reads TGTGCCACCAGTGTACTGCTCCGGGGAGCCAAAAACATTCAGTACTTC. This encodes CATSVLLRGAKNIQYF.

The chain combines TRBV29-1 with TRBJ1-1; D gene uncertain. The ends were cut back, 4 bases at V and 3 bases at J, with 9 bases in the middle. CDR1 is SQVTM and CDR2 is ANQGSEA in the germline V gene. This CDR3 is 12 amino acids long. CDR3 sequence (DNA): TGCAGCGTTGTGTCCTCGTACACTGAAGCTTTCTTT. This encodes CSVVSSYTEAFF.

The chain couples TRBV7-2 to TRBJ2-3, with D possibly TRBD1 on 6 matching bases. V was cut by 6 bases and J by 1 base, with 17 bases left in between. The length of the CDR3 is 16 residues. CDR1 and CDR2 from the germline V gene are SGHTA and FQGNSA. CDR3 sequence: CASSLLRTAGTDTQYF. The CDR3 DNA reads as TGTGCCAGCAGTCTATTGAGGACAGCCGGCACAGATACGCAGTATTTT.

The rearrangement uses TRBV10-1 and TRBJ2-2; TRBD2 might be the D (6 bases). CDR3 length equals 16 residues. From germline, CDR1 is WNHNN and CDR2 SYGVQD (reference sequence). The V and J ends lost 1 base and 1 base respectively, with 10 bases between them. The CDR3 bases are TGCGCCAGCAGTGAGTTATCAGCGGGGAACACCGGGGAGCTGTTTTTT. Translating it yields CASSELSAGNTGELFF.

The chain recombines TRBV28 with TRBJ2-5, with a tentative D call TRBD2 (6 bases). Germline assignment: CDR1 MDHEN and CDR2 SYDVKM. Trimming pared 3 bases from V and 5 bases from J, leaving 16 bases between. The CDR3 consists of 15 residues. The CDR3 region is CASSFLGRGGETQYF. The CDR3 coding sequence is TGTGCCAGCAGTTTCTTGGGGCGAGGAGGGGAGACCCAGTACTTC.

The CDR3 loop reads CSVGPGQGISYGYTF. For the CDR3, the DNA is TGCAGCGTGGGACCGGGACAGGGGATTAGCTATGGCTACACCTTC. This chain uses TRBV29-1 with TRBJ1-2, with TRBD1 matching over 10 bases. Germline V CDR1 and CDR2: SQVTM, ANQGSEA. This CDR3 spans 15 amino acids. V was clipped by 6 bases and J by 4 bases; unmatched bases: 11.

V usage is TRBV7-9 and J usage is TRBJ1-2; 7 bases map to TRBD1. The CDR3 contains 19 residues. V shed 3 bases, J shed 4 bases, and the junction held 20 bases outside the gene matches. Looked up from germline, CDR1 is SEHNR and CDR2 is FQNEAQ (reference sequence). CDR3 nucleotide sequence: TGTGCCAGCAGCTTCTATGGCACCCCGGGACAGAAAGTCCGCTATGGCTACACCTTC. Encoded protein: CASSFYGTPGQKVRYGYTF.

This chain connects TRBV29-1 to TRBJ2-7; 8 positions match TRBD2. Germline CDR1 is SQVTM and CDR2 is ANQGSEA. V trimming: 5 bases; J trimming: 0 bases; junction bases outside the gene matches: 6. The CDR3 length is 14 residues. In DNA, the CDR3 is TGCAGCGTTTCGACTAGCGTGAGCTCCTACGAGCAGTACTTC. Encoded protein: CSVSTSVSSYEQYF.

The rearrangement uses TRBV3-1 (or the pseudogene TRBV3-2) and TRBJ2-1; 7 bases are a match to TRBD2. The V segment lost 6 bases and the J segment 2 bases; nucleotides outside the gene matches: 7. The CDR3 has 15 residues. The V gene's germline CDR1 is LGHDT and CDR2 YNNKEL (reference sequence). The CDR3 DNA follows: TGTGCCAGCAGTGATCAGGGACTACCCTACAATGAGCAGTTCTTC. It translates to CASSDQGLPYNEQFF.

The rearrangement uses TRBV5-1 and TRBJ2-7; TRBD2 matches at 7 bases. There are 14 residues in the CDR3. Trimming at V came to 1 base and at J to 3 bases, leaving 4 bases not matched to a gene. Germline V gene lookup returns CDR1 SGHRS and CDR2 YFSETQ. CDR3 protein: CASSLISGYYEQYF. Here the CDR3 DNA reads TGCGCCAGCAGCTTGATTAGCGGGTACTACGAGCAGTACTTC.

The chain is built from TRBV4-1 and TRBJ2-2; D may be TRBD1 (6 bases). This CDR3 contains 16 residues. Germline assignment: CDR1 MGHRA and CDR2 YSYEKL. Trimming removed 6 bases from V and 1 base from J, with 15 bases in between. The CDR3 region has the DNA TGCGCCAGCAGACAGGGAACTTTGGGGAACACCGGGGAGCTGTTTTTT. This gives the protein CASRQGTLGNTGELFF.

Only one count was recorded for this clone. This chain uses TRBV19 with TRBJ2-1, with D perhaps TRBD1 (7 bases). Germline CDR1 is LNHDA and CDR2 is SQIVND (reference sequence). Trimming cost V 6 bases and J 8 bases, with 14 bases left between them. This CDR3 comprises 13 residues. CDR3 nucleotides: TGTGCCAGTAGGACGGACAGGAGGGATGAGCAGTTCTTC. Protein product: CASRTDRRDEQFF.

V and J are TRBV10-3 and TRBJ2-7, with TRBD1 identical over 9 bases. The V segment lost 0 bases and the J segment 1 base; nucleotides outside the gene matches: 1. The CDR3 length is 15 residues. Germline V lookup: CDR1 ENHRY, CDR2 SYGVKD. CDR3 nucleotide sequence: TGTGCCATCAGTGAGTCCGGGACAGGGTCCTACGAGCAGTACTTC. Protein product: CAISESGTGSYEQYF.

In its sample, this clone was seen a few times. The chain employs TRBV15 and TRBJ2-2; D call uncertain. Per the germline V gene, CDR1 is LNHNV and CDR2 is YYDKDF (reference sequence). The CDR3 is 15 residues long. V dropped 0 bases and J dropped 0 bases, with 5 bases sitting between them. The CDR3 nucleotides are TGTGCCACCAGCAGAGACATAGCGAACACCGGGGAGCTGTTTTTT. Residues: CATSRDIANTGELFF.

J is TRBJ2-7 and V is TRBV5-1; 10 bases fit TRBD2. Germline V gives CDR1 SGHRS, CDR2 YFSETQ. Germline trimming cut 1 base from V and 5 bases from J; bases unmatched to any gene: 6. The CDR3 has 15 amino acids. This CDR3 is CASSLTTSGMDEQYF. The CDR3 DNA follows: TGCGCCAGCAGCTTGACAACTAGCGGGATGGACGAGCAGTACTTC.

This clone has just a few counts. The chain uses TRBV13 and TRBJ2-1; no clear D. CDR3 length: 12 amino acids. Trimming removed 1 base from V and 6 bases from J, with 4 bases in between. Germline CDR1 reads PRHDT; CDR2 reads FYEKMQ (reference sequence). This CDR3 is CASSLVRNEQFF. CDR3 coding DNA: TGTGCCAGCAGCTTAGTTCGCAATGAGCAGTTCTTC.